What follows describes a single T cell receptor (beta chain). Its antigen is as yet unknown. These data are taken from a study of post-analysis software for immune sequencing data. Study outcomes and limitations: Patients used a handful of TRBV segments, including TRBV5-6, TRBV5-1 and TRBV20-1, more often than controls.

With 6 bases removed from V and 1 base from J, the gap between germline ends came to 15 bases. Germline CDR1 and CDR2: DFQATT and SNEGSKA (reference sequence). The length of the CDR3 is 14 residues. Unique molecular identifiers were carried by the TCR beta cDNA libraries. A population of about 0.85 to 11 million T cells gave rise to about 500,000 cDNA molecules. MiXCR, run by TCRdb on the PCR reads, gives a single entry per CDR3 protein. This table holds about 820,000 distinct CDR3 sequences, about 53% found once. The sequence was obtained from a girl aged 10-17 years with multiple sclerosis. Sequencing input: blood. The chain employs TRBV20-1 and TRBJ1-1; no definite D call. The CDR3 is CSAKGSGPNTEAFF. CDR3 coding DNA: TGCAGTGCAAAAGGCTCCGGTCCGAACACTGAAGCTTTCTTT.